The rows below give T cell receptor beta chains drawn from one sample of a study of T cells after yellow fever vaccination. TCRdb reanalysed the 5' RACE reads using MiXCR and keeps one entry per CDR3 protein. The top ten hold approximately 0.99% of the sample, which has about 220,000 distinct CDR3 sequences, approximately 6.8% seen once. Sequenced here: CD4+ T cells sorted from PBMCs, sampled on the day of the yellow fever booster vaccination. The source of these receptors is a man aged 25 to 45 who received the YFV17D yellow fever vaccine. Each CDR3 is given with its conserved first and last residue. Each record gives: V gene, D gene, clone size, J gene, CDR3 protein, CDR3 DNA. A D gene is named only where the DNA matches it firmly. Size tells how often a clone was seen (once, few, many) or the class of an expanded clone, and some rows leave it out.

>TRBV7-8|TRBD2|.|TRBJ2-5
CATAALTSVQETQYF
TGTGCCACCGCGGCCCTGACTAGCGTCCAAGAGACCCAGTACTTC
>TRBV20-1|TRBD2|many|TRBJ2-3
CSVGRDTDTQYF
TGCAGTGTTGGGAGGGACACAGATACGCAGTATTTT
>TRBV24-1|TRBD2|.|TRBJ2-1
CATSESGLAANEQFF
TGTGCCACCAGTGAATCCGGACTAGCGGCCAATGAGCAGTTCTTC
>TRBV7-2|TRBD1|.|TRBJ2-5
CASRRTGYQETQYF
TGTGCCAGCCGTCGGACAGGCTACCAAGAGACCCAGTACTTC
>TRBV5-4|.|.|TRBJ2-5
CASSRGDRLQETQYF
TGTGCCAGCAGCCGTGGAGACAGGCTACAAGAGACCCAGTACTTC
>TRBV20-1|.|few|TRBJ1-5
CSAASGEGNQPQHF
TGCAGTGCCGCGTCAGGAGAGGGGAATCAGCCCCAGCATTTT
>TRBV12-3/TRBV12-4|TRBD2|.|TRBJ2-1
CASGLAGGGEQFF
TGTGCCAGCGGACTAGCGGGAGGCGGCGAGCAGTTCTTC
>TRBV20-1|.|.|TRBJ2-3
CSAAYRVDTQYF
TGCAGTGCTGCATACAGGGTGGATACGCAGTATTTT
>TRBV7-2|.|few|TRBJ2-2
CASSWDLHTGELFF
TGTGCCAGCAGCTGGGACCTTCACACCGGGGAGCTGTTTTTT
>TRBV7-2|TRBD2|many|TRBJ2-1
CASSLERGSSSYNEQFF
TGTGCCAGCAGCTTAGAGCGGGGGAGCAGCTCCTACAATGAGCAGTTCTTC
>TRBV29-1|.|.|TRBJ2-2
CSVGQGTAGELFF
TGCAGCGTTGGCCAGGGGACCGCCGGGGAGCTGTTTTTT
>TRBV2|.|many|TRBJ2-2
CASSARATGELFF
TGTGCCAGCAGTGCTCGAGCTACCGGGGAGCTGTTTTTT
>TRBV10-3|.|few|TRBJ2-5
CAIRDQETQYF
TGTGCCATCAGGGACCAGGAGACCCAGTACTTC
>TRBV29-1|TRBD2|few|TRBJ2-1
CSVSSGSDVEQFF
TGCAGCGTTTCGAGCGGGAGTGACGTTGAGCAGTTCTTC
>TRBV5-1|TRBD2|many|TRBJ2-1
CASSLTTGLGNEQFF
TGCGCCAGCAGCTTAACCACGGGACTAGGGAATGAGCAGTTCTTC
>TRBV20-1|.|.|TRBJ2-7
CSARPSRGLGSIEQYF
TGCAGTGCTAGGCCCTCCCGGGGGCTGGGTTCGATCGAGCAGTACTTC
>TRBV20-1|.|many|TRBJ2-3
CSAGRSGDTQYF
TGCAGTGCTGGCCGATCAGGAGATACGCAGTATTTT
>TRBV5-1|.|.|TRBJ2-5
CASSPGAIGYQETQYF
TGCGCCAGCAGCCCGGGGGCCATAGGGTACCAAGAGACCCAGTACTTC
>TRBV29-1|TRBD2|many|TRBJ2-1
CSVDSLAGRTYNEQFF
TGCAGCGTTGATAGTCTAGCGGGACGGACCTACAATGAGCAGTTCTTC
>TRBV11-2|.|.|TRBJ2-2
CASSSKGSGRTGELFF
TGTGCCAGCAGCTCTAAGGGGAGCGGGCGCACCGGGGAGCTGTTTTTT
>TRBV5-6|.|few|TRBJ1-1
CASSFIAREAFF
TGTGCCAGCAGCTTCATTGCTCGGGAAGCTTTCTTT
>TRBV6-5|.|.|TRBJ2-7
CASKGEVGEQYF
TGTGCCAGCAAAGGGGAGGTGGGGGAGCAGTACTTC
>TRBV4-2|TRBD2|many|TRBJ2-1
CASSQDGRPYNEQFF
TGTGCCAGCAGCCAAGACGGGAGGCCTTACAATGAGCAGTTCTTC
>TRBV3-1|TRBD1|few|TRBJ1-2
CASSHQRQGSFGYTF
TGTGCCAGCAGCCATCAAAGACAGGGGAGTTTCGGCTACACCTTC
>TRBV20-1|.|many|TRBJ1-1
CSASYTANTEAFF
TGCAGTGCTAGTTATACAGCGAACACTGAAGCTTTCTTT
>TRBV4-2|.|few|TRBJ2-6
CASSLGPDGANVLTF
TGTGCCAGCAGCCTGGGTCCGGATGGGGCCAACGTCCTGACTTTC
>TRBV24-1|.|few|TRBJ2-1
CATSAPGLIEQFF
TGTGCCACCAGTGCCCCGGGTTTAATTGAGCAGTTCTTC
>TRBV3-1|.|.|TRBJ2-1
CASSPLTGAYNEQFF
TGTGCCAGCAGCCCCTTGACGGGAGCCTACAATGAGCAGTTCTTC
>TRBV15|.|.|TRBJ2-7
CATSVAEPYEQYF
TGTGCCACCAGCGTAGCGGAGCCCTACGAGCAGTACTTC
>TRBV15|.|.|TRBJ2-1
CATSRGVWGIGGNEQFF
TGTGCCACCAGCAGAGGGGTCTGGGGGATCGGCGGCAATGAGCAGTTCTTC
>TRBV11-2|.|few|TRBJ2-1
CASSLVDSSSYNEQFF
TGTGCCAGCAGCTTAGTAGACAGCAGCTCCTACAATGAGCAGTTCTTC
>TRBV10-2|.|many|TRBJ2-1
CASSVLAIYNEQFF
TGCGCCAGCAGTGTTCTTGCGATCTACAATGAGCAGTTCTTC
>TRBV5-4|TRBD1|many|TRBJ2-3
CASSSGGSADTQYF
TGTGCCAGCAGCTCAGGGGGTTCCGCAGATACGCAGTATTTT
>TRBV5-1|TRBD2|many|TRBJ2-2
CASSGGLAGESDTGELFF
TGCGCCAGCAGCGGGGGACTAGCGGGAGAAAGCGACACCGGGGAGCTGTTTTTT
>TRBV7-2|.|few|TRBJ1-1
CASSLGFVLAAFF
TGTGCCAGCAGCTTAGGGTTCGTATTGGCAGCTTTCTTT